The rows below give T cell receptor beta chains drawn from one sample of a study of metastatic and nonmetastatic thyroid tumors. From the PCR reads, TCRdb re-called clones with MiXCR. The sample contains thousands of clones, more than 35% of which appear only once. Sequencing input: adjacent normal tissue. These receptors were obtained from a female donor with papillary thyroid cancer or a benign thyroid nodule (not recorded which). Some clones in this sample may be carry-over from other donors' samples. Each CDR3 is given with its conserved first and last residue. A D gene is named only where the DNA matches it firmly. Clone size is shown for a subset of rows, as once, few, many or a class of expanded clone.

d_call,clone_size,cdr3_length,v_call,j_call,cdr3_aa,cdr3_nt
NA,large,13,TRBV6-2/TRBV6-3,TRBJ1-1,CASSTTLNTEAFF,TGTGCCAGCAGTACCACACTGAACACTGAAGCTTTCTTT
NA,NA,11,TRBV7-6,TRBJ2-1,CASRLYNEQFF,TGTGCCAGCAGGCTATACAATGAGCAGTTCTTC
NA,NA,15,TRBV20-1,TRBJ2-7,CSAIQTPPFHYEQYF,TGCAGTGCAATACAAACTCCACCCTTTCACTACGAGCAGTACTTC
TRBD1,few,15,TRBV6-1,TRBJ1-2,CASRVQGQGTYGYTF,TGTGCCAGCAGGGTACAGGGACAGGGGACCTATGGCTACACCTTC
TRBD1,NA,13,TRBV27,TRBJ1-2,CASSLGQEWGYTF,TGTGCCAGCAGTTTAGGACAGGAGTGGGGCTACACCTTC
TRBD1,many,18,TRBV24-1,TRBJ1-3,CATSDCRRGRVSGNTIYF,TGTGCCACCAGTGATTGCAGAAGGGGGCGAGTATCTGGAAACACCATATATTTT
TRBD2,few,17,TRBV20-1,TRBJ2-1,CSARGAGGTSGRDEQFF,TGCAGTGCTAGGGGGGCCGGAGGGACTAGCGGGCGGGATGAGCAGTTCTTC
NA,few,15,TRBV7-8,TRBJ2-3,CASSLDADRTDTQYF,TGTGCCAGCAGCTTAGACGCGGACAGAACCGATACGCAGTATTTT
NA,few,11,TRBV6-1,TRBJ2-5,CASSVGETQYF,TGTGCCAGCAGTGTAGGGGAGACCCAGTACTTC
TRBD1,NA,14,TRBV28,TRBJ1-2,CASSYRGRFWGYTF,TGTGCCAGCAGTTACAGGGGGCGATTTTGGGGCTACACCTTC
TRBD2,NA,16,TRBV7-3,TRBJ2-7,CASSLITSGRAEEQYF,TGTGCCAGCAGCTTAATCACTAGCGGGAGGGCCGAAGAGCAGTACTTC
NA,medium-sized,14,TRBV20-1,TRBJ2-7,CSARDEAGAWEQYF,TGCAGTGCTAGAGATGAAGCAGGTGCTTGGGAGCAGTACTTC
NA,few,14,TRBV20-1,TRBJ1-2,CSASPLEYSGGYTF,TGCAGTGCTAGTCCGCTAGAGTATTCGGGTGGCTACACCTTC
NA,NA,20,TRBV12-3/TRBV12-4,TRBJ2-7,CASSFSGTGKLAGFSYEQYF,TGTGCCAGCAGTTTCAGCGGGACAGGGAAACTAGCGGGATTCTCCTACGAGCAGTACTTC
NA,NA,11,TRBV7-8,TRBJ2-1,CASSPGNEQFF,TGTGCCAGCAGCCCAGGCAATGAGCAGTTCTTC
TRBD2,NA,15,TRBV7-2,TRBJ2-2,CASSAAGGGTGELFF,TGTGCCAGCAGCGCCGCGGGAGGGGGCACCGGGGAGCTGTTTTTT
NA,large,9,TRBV12-3/TRBV12-4,TRBJ2-7,CATRQGPYF,TGTGCCACCCGACAAGGGCCATACTTC
TRBD2,NA,18,TRBV19,TRBJ2-3,CASSPGLAGGYITDTQYF,TGTGCCAGTAGTCCCGGACTAGCGGGGGGGTATATAACAGATACGCAGTATTTT
NA,medium-sized,11,TRBV29-1,TRBJ1-2,CSVVAGNGYTF,TGCAGCGTTGTGGCCGGGAACGGCTACACCTTC
NA,NA,15,TRBV20-1,TRBJ1-5,CSARDQEVLGTPQHF,TGCAGTGCTAGAGATCAGGAGGTTCTCGGGACGCCCCAGCATTTT
NA,NA,15,TRBV3-1,TRBJ1-1,CASSPDLGGRTEAFF,TGTGCCAGCAGCCCAGACTTGGGGGGTCGTACTGAAGCTTTCTTT
TRBD1,NA,16,TRBV7-3,TRBJ2-2,CASSPTGGAYTGELFF,TGTGCCAGCAGCCCAACAGGGGGCGCTTACACCGGGGAGCTGTTTTTT
NA,few,12,TRBV6-6,TRBJ2-1,CASSYVRGEQFF,TGTGCCAGCAGTTACGTCAGGGGTGAGCAGTTCTTC
NA,few,16,TRBV5-1,TRBJ1-3,CASSLGGPGTGNTIYF,TGCGCCAGCAGCTTGGGCGGTCCTGGGACAGGAAACACCATATATTTT
NA,once,15,TRBV9,TRBJ2-7,CASSPSIGFDYEQYF,TGTGCCAGCAGCCCTAGTATTGGGTTCGACTACGAGCAGTACTTC
NA,few,16,TRBV6-1,TRBJ1-3,CASSPKGDLSGNTIYF,TGTGCCAGCAGCCCCAAAGGAGACCTCTCTGGAAACACCATATATTTT
NA,NA,12,TRBV11-2,TRBJ2-3,CASSPTEDTQYF,TGTGCCAGCAGCCCGACAGAGGATACGCAGTATTTT
TRBD2,NA,14,TRBV24-1,TRBJ2-1,CAISSGRDMNEQFF,TGTGCCATATCTAGCGGGAGGGATATGAATGAGCAGTTCTTC
TRBD2,few,16,TRBV6-2/TRBV6-3,TRBJ2-5,CASSLTSGGPGETQYF,TGTGCCAGCAGTCTAACTAGCGGGGGGCCCGGGGAGACCCAGTACTTC
NA,few,14,TRBV11-2,TRBJ1-2,CASSSYRVSYGYTF,TGTGCCAGCAGCTCCTACAGGGTTAGCTATGGCTACACCTTC
TRBD1,few,14,TRBV27,TRBJ2-7,CASSSRDRGSEQYF,TGTGCCAGCTCAAGTCGGGACAGGGGAAGCGAGCAGTACTTC
NA,NA,15,TRBV11-2,TRBJ2-7,CASSPGDSSSYEQYF,TGTGCCAGCAGCCCAGGGGACTCAAGCTCCTACGAGCAGTACTTC
TRBD1,NA,13,TRBV28,TRBJ2-7,CASRPGGTYEQYF,TGTGCCAGCAGACCAGGGGGTACCTACGAGCAGTACTTC
TRBD1,few,14,TRBV19,TRBJ1-1,CASWDRGQGTEAFF,TGTGCCAGCTGGGACAGGGGGCAGGGTACTGAAGCTTTCTTT
TRBD2,medium-sized,20,TRBV20-1,TRBJ2-3,CSARDVDGTSGRGTTDTQYF,TGCAGTGCTAGAGATGTCGATGGGACTAGCGGGAGAGGGACCACAGATACGCAGTATTTT
NA,NA,12,TRBV6-1,TRBJ1-2,CASSAGSYGYTF,TGTGCCAGCAGTGCGGGTTCCTATGGCTACACCTTC
TRBD1,NA,13,TRBV6-5,TRBJ1-2,CASRYDRGGGYTF,TGTGCCAGCAGATACGACAGGGGAGGTGGCTACACCTTC
TRBD1,NA,16,TRBV5-1,TRBJ1-1,CASSSQGARVNTEAFF,TGCGCCAGCAGCTCTCAGGGGGCGCGGGTGAACACTGAAGCTTTCTTT